Presented here are 32 T cell receptor beta chains from one specimen sequenced in a study of cytomegalovirus exposure and HLA in healthy donors. A multiplex PCR was run with 60 Vbeta primers and 13 Jbeta primers. Profiled with immunoSEQ multiplex PCR; TCRdb holds only in-frame clones, not every one. Here the sample spans around 180,000 clones, roughly 80% being singletons. Material for sequencing was PBMCs. The receptors derive from a male donor in good health and CMV-seronegative.

The V call is TRBV9, the J call TRBJ2-3, with 10 bases fitting TRBD2. The germline V gene encodes CDR1 SGDLS and CDR2 YYNGEE. The CDR3 has 16 amino acids. After removal of 5 bases from V and 2 bases from J, the junction contained 8 bases not matched to a gene. The CDR3 DNA is TGTGCCAGCAGTACGCTAGCGGGGGACCTCACAGATACGCAGTATTTT. It translates to CASSTLAGDLTDTQYF. The full variable domain, with the rest looked up from reference TRBV9 and TRBJ2-3, is DSGVTQTPKHLITATGQRVTLRCSPRSGDLSVYWYQQSLDQGLQFLIQYYNGEERAKGNILERFSAQQFPDLHSELNLSSLELGDSALYFCASSTLAGDLTDTQYFGPGTRLTVL.

The V and J genes are TRBV7-3 and TRBJ1-3, with D perhaps TRBD1 (6 bases). Germline assignment: CDR1 SGHTA and CDR2 FQGTGA. Trimming took off 4 bases at V and 0 bases at J, with 13 bases between the two ends. This CDR3 contains 16 residues. The CDR3, as DNA: TGTGCCAGCAGCTCCTCCGGGACAAACTCTGGAAACACCATATATTTT. It yields the protein CASSSSGTNSGNTIYF. Full variable domain (missing parts from reference TRBV7-3 and TRBJ1-3): GAGVSQTPSNKVTEKGKYVELRCDPISGHTALYWYRQSLGQGPEFLIYFQGTGAADDSGLPNDRFFAVRPEGSVSTLKIQRTERGDSAVYLCASSSSGTNSGNTIYFGEGSWLTVV.

The chain combines TRBV19 with TRBJ1-5; maybe TRBD1 (5 bases). Germline V CDR1 and CDR2: LNHDA, SQIVND (reference sequence). CDR3 length: 16 amino acids. Trimming took off 4 bases at V and 5 bases at J, with 18 bases between the two ends. The CDR3 DNA sequence: TGTGCCAGTAGTAGTATCAGGGTGAGCATGGATCAGCCCCAGCATTTT. Amino acids: CASSSIRVSMDQPQHF.

The genes are TRBV9 and TRBJ2-3; D is unclear. The germline V and J ends were trimmed by 0 bases and 0 bases, with 8 bases remaining between them. Looked up from germline, CDR1 is SGDLS and CDR2 is YYNGEE. This CDR3 has 15 amino acids. CDR3: CASSVESTSTDTQYF. CDR3 DNA: TGTGCCAGCAGCGTAGAAAGTACTAGCACAGATACGCAGTATTTT. The whole variable domain, remainder taken from reference TRBV9 and TRBJ2-3, is DSGVTQTPKHLITATGQRVTLRCSPRSGDLSVYWYQQSLDQGLQFLIQYYNGEERAKGNILERFSAQQFPDLHSELNLSSLELGDSALYFCASSVESTSTDTQYFGPGTRLTVL.

The V and J genes are TRBV28 and TRBJ2-1; D possibly corresponds to TRBD1 (5 bases). Deletions cut 2 bases from V and 5 bases from J, with 10 bases between. The CDR3 is made up of 14 amino acids. Germline V gives CDR1 MDHEN, CDR2 SYDVKM. CDR3 in amino acids: CASSLQGGHNEQFF. CDR3 coding DNA: TGTGCCAGCAGTTTACAGGGCGGACACAATGAGCAGTTCTTC.

This clone was detected once. The CDR3: CASGAGERVEQFF. The CDR3, as DNA: TGTGCCAGCGGGGCGGGAGAAAGGGTTGAGCAGTTCTTC. V usage is TRBV9 and J usage is TRBJ2-1; 7 bases are shared with TRBD2. CDR3 length equals 13 residues. Germline-derived CDR1 and CDR2 are SGDLS and YYNGEE. With 7 bases clipped from V and 9 bases from J, the junction kept 10 bases outside the gene matches.

The chain employs TRBV19 and TRBJ1-2; 9 bases align to TRBD1. Germline CDR1 is LNHDA and CDR2 is SQIVND (reference sequence). The CDR3 covers 14 residues. Losses at the gene ends were 7 bases for V and 4 bases for J; bases not matched to a gene: 7. CDR3: CASTPGQGVYGYTF. In DNA form, the CDR3 reads TGTGCCAGTACCCCGGGACAGGGTGTCTATGGCTACACCTTC.

The genes are TRBV9 and TRBJ2-3; 11 positions agree with TRBD2. Germline CDR1 SGDLS, CDR2 YYNGEE. Trimming at V came to 0 bases and at J to 2 bases, leaving 8 bases not matched to a gene. The CDR3 contains 18 residues. The CDR3 DNA reads as TGTGCCAGCAGCGTAGTGGGGGAGGGACTAGCGGCCACAGATACGCAGTATTTT. Protein sequence: CASSVVGEGLAATDTQYF.

V is TRBV28 and J is TRBJ1-2; 9 bases are a match to TRBD1. This CDR3 comprises 19 residues. CDR1 and CDR2 from the germline V gene are MDHEN and SYDVKM. The trim removed 4 bases at V and 2 bases at J, leaving 17 bases unmatched. CDR3 bases: TGTGCCAGCAGTTCGCCCCTACCGGGACAGGGCCTGAGGAACTATGGCTACACCTTC. Its protein is CASSSPLPGQGLRNYGYTF.

The gene calls are TRBV11-3 and TRBJ1-1; TRBD1 aligns across 7 bases. The ends lost 4 bases at V and 3 bases at J; junction bases unmatched: 2. The CDR3 loop spans 13 amino acids. The germline gives CDR1 SGHNT, CDR2 YENEEA. The CDR3 DNA reads as TGTGCCAGCAGCTCCAGGGGGGACACTGAAGCTTTCTTT. The encoded protein is CASSSRGDTEAFF.

This chain uses TRBV5-6 with TRBJ2-4; a weak D match, TRBD1 (5 bases). CDR1 and CDR2 from the germline V gene are SGHDT and YYEEEE. This CDR3 has 11 amino acids. The V end was cut by 1 base, the J end by 10 bases, with 6 bases between. CDR3 nucleotides: TGTGCCAGCAGCTTGCAGGGAATTCAGTACTTC. Its translation: CASSLQGIQYF.

The chain is built from TRBV28 and TRBJ1-5; D is undetermined. Germline assignment: CDR1 MDHEN and CDR2 SYDVKM. V gave up 4 bases and J gave up 6 bases, with 7 bases separating them. There are 12 residues in the CDR3. The CDR3 sequence is CASSSVGQPQHF. CDR3 nucleotides: TGTGCCAGCAGTTCAGTTGGTCAGCCCCAGCATTTT.

This clone has a handful of counts. The rearrangement joins TRBV4-1 to TRBJ2-7; 7 bases align to TRBD1. The CDR3 spans 16 residues. In germline, CDR1 is MGHRA, CDR2 YSYEKL. V was pared by 4 bases and J by 3 bases, with 12 bases of the junction left unmatched. The CDR3 bases are TGCGCCAGCAGCCGCTGGGGACAGAATAATAACTACGAGCAGTACTTC. This codes for CASSRWGQNNNYEQYF.

J is TRBJ1-4 and V is TRBV5-4, with a possible D match to TRBD1 (6 bases). This CDR3 spans 14 amino acids. V lost 4 bases and J 4 bases, leaving 11 bases between the germline ends. In germline, CDR1 is SGHNT, CDR2 YYREEE (reference sequence). In DNA form, the CDR3 reads TGTGCCAGCAGCCGCACCAGGGGTAATGAAAAACTGTTTTTT. Amino acid sequence: CASSRTRGNEKLFF.

J is TRBJ1-1 and V is TRBV6-5; 8 nucleotides line up with TRBD1. V shed 2 bases, J shed 0 bases, and the junction held 5 bases outside the gene matches. Looked up from germline, CDR1 is MNHEY and CDR2 is SVGAGI. The CDR3 consists of 16 residues. The CDR3 is CASSYTTGAMNTEAFF. CDR3 DNA: TGTGCCAGCAGTTACACGACAGGGGCCATGAACACTGAAGCTTTCTTT.

The chain couples TRBV9 to TRBJ2-2; 11 bases align to TRBD1. This CDR3 contains 15 residues. Germline V gives CDR1 SGDLS, CDR2 YYNGEE. J was trimmed by 3 bases and V by 5 bases; bases with no gene match: 3. CDR3 protein: CASRGQGGDTGELFF. The CDR3 DNA follows: TGTGCCAGCAGGGGACAGGGGGGAGACACCGGGGAGCTGTTTTTT.

The CDR3 spells CASSRGLAGDPQSTQYF. CDR3 DNA sequence: TGCGCCAGCAGCCGCGGACTAGCGGGAGACCCTCAAAGTACGCAGTATTTT. The rearrangement uses TRBV4-1 and TRBJ2-3; 13 nucleotides line up with TRBD2. The CDR3 runs to 17 residues. The J segment lost 8 bases and the V segment lost 4 bases, leaving 12 bases of the junction unmatched. CDR1 MGHRA and CDR2 YSYEKL come from the germline V gene.

The genes are TRBV10-3 and TRBJ1-2, with 7 positions matching TRBD1. This CDR3 comprises 16 residues. Trimming took 5 bases from V and 2 from J; bases not matched to a gene: 11. The germline V gene has CDR1 ENHRY and CDR2 SYGVKD. The CDR3 coding sequence is TGTGCCATCAGTACCTCGCCGACAGGGTACAACTATGGCTACACCTTC. This gives the protein CAISTSPTGYNYGYTF.

The V call is TRBV30, the J call TRBJ2-7; 7 nucleotides match TRBD2. The CDR3 consists of 12 residues. Germline CDR1 is GTSNPN and CDR2 is SVGIG (reference sequence). The ends lost 3 bases at V and 2 bases at J; junction bases unmatched: 1. The CDR3 DNA follows: TGTGCCTGGAGGGGGGGGGCCTACGAGCAGTACTTC. This codes for CAWRGGAYEQYF.

This chain links TRBV6-1 with TRBJ1-2, with a possible D match to TRBD1 (6 bases). CDR1 is MNHNS, CDR2 SASEGT, per germline. CDR3 size: 15 residues. The V and J ends lost 3 bases and 4 bases respectively, with 15 bases between them. CDR3 DNA: TGTGCCAGCAGTGACGGGTCAGGGGAAACCTATGGCTACACCTTC. Protein sequence: CASSDGSGETYGYTF.

This clone was recorded a few times. The germline gene is not matched at one end of the junction; a read error may be the cause. The V gene is TRBV7-6, the J gene TRBJ1-2; no reliable D call. The CDR3 has 11 residues. Germline values: CDR1 SGHVS, CDR2 FNYEAQ. The CDR3 spells CASSNDYGYTF. CDR3 sequence (DNA): TGTGCCAGCAGCAATGACTACGGCTACACCTTC.

This clone was observed a handful of times. DNA of the CDR3: TGCGCCAGCAGCCTCCGGACAGGCACTGAAGCTTTCTTT. Encoded protein: CASSLRTGTEAFF. The rearrangement joins TRBV4-1 to TRBJ1-1; 7 nucleotides match TRBD1. Germline V lookup: CDR1 MGHRA, CDR2 YSYEKL. V lost 4 bases, J lost 4 bases, and 3 bases stayed unmatched. This CDR3 is 13 amino acids long.

This sequence joins TRBV29-1 and TRBJ2-3, with 9 bases lining up with TRBD2. This CDR3 is built from 15 residues. V trimming: 4 bases; J trimming: 4 bases; junction bases outside the gene matches: 9. Germline values: CDR1 SQVTM, CDR2 ANQGSEA. The CDR3 protein is CSVVWAGGPADTQYF. CDR3 in DNA: TGCAGCGTTGTTTGGGCGGGAGGGCCGGCAGATACGCAGTATTTT.

V usage is TRBV5-6 and J usage is TRBJ1-2; tentatively, D is TRBD1 (5 bases). This CDR3 contains 14 residues. Trimming removed 4 bases at V and 5 bases at J, with 15 bases between. Germline loops: CDR1 SGHDT, CDR2 YYEEEE. CDR3 protein: CASSVDRGSYGYTF. Written as DNA, the CDR3 is TGTGCCAGCAGCGTGGACCGGGGGTCGTATGGCTACACCTTC.

This clone was counted between two and nine times. This chain joins TRBV9 and TRBJ1-6; D is uncertain. The V end lost 2 bases, the J end lost 6 bases, and 9 bases lay between the germline ends. The CDR3 totals 14 residues. CDR1 and CDR2 (germline): SGDLS, YYNGEE. This CDR3 is CASSVDFSNSPLHF. DNA of the CDR3: TGTGCCAGCAGCGTCGACTTCTCTAATTCACCCCTCCACTTT.

Only one count was recorded for this clone. The same CDR3 can be traced to other DNA sequences in this sample. J is TRBJ2-7 and V is TRBV7-6; TRBD1 matches at 9 bases. V was clipped by 3 bases and J by 1 base; unmatched bases: 1. This CDR3 has 14 amino acids. Germline CDR1 SGHVS, CDR2 FNYEAQ. The CDR3 DNA reads TGTGCCAGCAGCTTGGGGACAGGGTCCTACGAGCAGTACTTC. It translates to CASSLGTGSYEQYF.

The chain links TRBV6-1 to TRBJ2-3, with 7 nucleotides matching TRBD1. The CDR3 length is 15 residues. CDR1 and CDR2 (germline): MNHNS, SASEGT. The junction had 3 bases not matched to a gene; V was cut back by 1 base and J by 2 bases. CDR3 amino acids: CASSEVGQNTDTQYF. In DNA form, the CDR3 reads TGTGCCAGCAGTGAAGTGGGACAGAACACAGATACGCAGTATTTT.

This rearrangement joins TRBV5-1 to TRBJ1-4; 9 bases fit TRBD1. V lost 5 bases to trimming and J lost 8 bases; unmatched junction nucleotides: 7. Per the germline V gene, CDR1 is SGHRS and CDR2 is YFSETQ. This CDR3 is 14 amino acids long. CDR3 sequence: CASRSGTGNEKLFF. The DNA for the CDR3 is TGCGCCAGCAGATCAGGGACAGGGAACGAAAAACTGTTTTTT.

The gene calls are TRBV4-1 and TRBJ2-3; D is unclear. The CDR3 extends over 12 amino acids. V was shortened by 2 bases and J by 10 bases, with 10 bases between the two germline ends. Germline CDR1 is MGHRA and CDR2 is YSYEKL. CDR3 sequence: CASSQLVGAQYF. The CDR3 DNA reads as TGCGCCAGCAGCCAATTGGTCGGTGCGCAGTATTTT.

The chain couples TRBV28 to TRBJ2-5; D ambiguous. Germline V gives CDR1 MDHEN, CDR2 SYDVKM. V lost 6 bases and J lost 4, with 12 bases in between. CDR3 length: 13 amino acids. The CDR3 loop is CASRPPGLETQYF. The CDR3 region has the DNA TGTGCCAGCAGACCCCCCGGGTTAGAGACCCAGTACTTC. The full variable domain, rest sourced from reference TRBV28 and TRBJ2-5, is DVKVTQSSRYLVKRTGEKVFLECVQDMDHENMFWYRQDPGLGLRLIYFSYDVKMKEKGDIPEGYSVSREKKERFSLILESASTNQTSMYLCASRPPGLETQYFGPGTRLLVL.

The V call is TRBV6-1, the J call TRBJ2-5, with 9 bases that match TRBD1. The germline V gene encodes CDR1 MNHNS and CDR2 SASEGT. This CDR3 is 15 amino acids long. Trimming cost V 6 bases and J 3 bases; bases outside gene matches: 8. The CDR3 protein is CASSPQWTGEETQYF. CDR3 DNA sequence: TGTGCCAGCAGCCCTCAATGGACAGGGGAAGAGACCCAGTACTTC.

Regarding this clone: Other DNA sequences in this sample translate to the same CDR3. This chain links TRBV6-5 with TRBJ2-1; D may be TRBD2 (5 bases). With 6 bases removed from V and 3 bases from J, the gap between germline ends came to 6 bases. Per the germline V gene, CDR1 is MNHEY and CDR2 is SVGAGI. This CDR3 spans 12 amino acids. The CDR3 loop reads CASSRGYNEQFF. CDR3 sequence (DNA): TGTGCCAGCAGCCGGGGCTACAATGAGCAGTTCTTC.